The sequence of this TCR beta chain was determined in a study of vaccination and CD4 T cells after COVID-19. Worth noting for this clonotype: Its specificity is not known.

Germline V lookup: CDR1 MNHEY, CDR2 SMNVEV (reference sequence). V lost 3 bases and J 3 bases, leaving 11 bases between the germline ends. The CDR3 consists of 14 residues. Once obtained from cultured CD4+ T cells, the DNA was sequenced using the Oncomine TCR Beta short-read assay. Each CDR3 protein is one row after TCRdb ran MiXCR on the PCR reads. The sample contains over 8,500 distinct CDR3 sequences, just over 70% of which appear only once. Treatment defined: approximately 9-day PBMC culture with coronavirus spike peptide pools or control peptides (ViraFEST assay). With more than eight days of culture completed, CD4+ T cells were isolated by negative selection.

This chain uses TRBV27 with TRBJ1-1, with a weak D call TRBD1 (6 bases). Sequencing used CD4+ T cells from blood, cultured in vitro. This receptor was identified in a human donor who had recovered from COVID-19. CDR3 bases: TGTGCCAGCAGTTTTCGGAGGGGGTACACTGAAGCTTTCTTT. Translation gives CASSFRRGYTEAFF.